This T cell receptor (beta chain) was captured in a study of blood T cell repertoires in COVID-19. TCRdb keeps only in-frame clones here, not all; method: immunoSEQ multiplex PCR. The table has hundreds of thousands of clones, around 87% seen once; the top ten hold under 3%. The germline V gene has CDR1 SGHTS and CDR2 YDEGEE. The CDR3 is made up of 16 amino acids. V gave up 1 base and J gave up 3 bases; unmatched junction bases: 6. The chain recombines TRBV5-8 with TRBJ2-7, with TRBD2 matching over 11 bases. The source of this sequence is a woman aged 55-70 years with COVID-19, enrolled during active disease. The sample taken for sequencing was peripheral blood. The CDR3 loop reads CASSLIRLAGSYEQYF. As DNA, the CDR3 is TGTGCCAGCAGCTTGATTAGACTAGCGGGGAGCTACGAGCAGTACTTC.